This T cell receptor (beta chain) was sequenced during a study of vaccination effects on CD4 cells after COVID-19. Study results and caveats: Researchers report that only 1 of 255 vaccine-induced clones in healthy vaccinees cross-reacted with common cold coronaviruses. Both infection-induced and vaccine-induced clones contracted markedly at late post-vaccination timepoints.

The assay was immunoSEQ multiplex PCR, and TCRdb's table has in-frame clones only and misses some. This sample has tens of thousands of clones, with about 67% found just once. Comments on this clone: Its antigen is unknown.

Antigen-specific CD4+ T cell clonotypes were called by their expansion after viral peptide-pool culture in ViraFEST. Following an approximately eleven-day culture, CD4+ T cells were purified. The cohort was immunized with two doses of either the BNT162b2 or mRNA-1273 vaccine. CDR1 is PRHDT and CDR2 is FYEKMQ in the germline V gene (reference sequence). This CDR3 contains 13 residues. The V segment lost 0 bases and the J segment 5 bases; nucleotides outside the gene matches: 0. This TCR derives from a human donor who received a COVID-19 vaccine. J is TRBJ2-7 and V is TRBV13; TRBD2 matches 8 bases. The sequences come from CD4+ T cells from PBMCs cultured with HCoV-229E spike peptides, collected after COVID-19 vaccination. In nucleotides, the CDR3 is TGTGCCAGCAGCTTAGGACTAGCGGACGAGCAGTACGTC. Its protein product is CASSLGLADEQYV.